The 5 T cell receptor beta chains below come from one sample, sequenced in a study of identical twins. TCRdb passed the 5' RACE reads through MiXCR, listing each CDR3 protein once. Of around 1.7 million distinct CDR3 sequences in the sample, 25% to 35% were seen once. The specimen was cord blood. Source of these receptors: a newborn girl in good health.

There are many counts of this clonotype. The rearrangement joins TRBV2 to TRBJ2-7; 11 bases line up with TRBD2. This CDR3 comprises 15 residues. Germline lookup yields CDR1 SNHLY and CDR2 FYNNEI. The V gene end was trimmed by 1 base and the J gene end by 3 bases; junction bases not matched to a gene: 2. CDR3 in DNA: TGTGCCAGCAGTGAAGGGCTAGCGGGGGGCTACGAGCAGTACTTC. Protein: CASSEGLAGGYEQYF.

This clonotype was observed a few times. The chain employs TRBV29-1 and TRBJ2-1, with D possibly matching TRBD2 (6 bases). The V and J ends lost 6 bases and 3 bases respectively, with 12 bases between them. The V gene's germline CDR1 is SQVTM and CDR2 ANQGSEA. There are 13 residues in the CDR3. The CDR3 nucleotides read TGCAGCGTCTCCGGCGGGATCTACAATGAGCAGTTCTTC. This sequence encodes CSVSGGIYNEQFF.

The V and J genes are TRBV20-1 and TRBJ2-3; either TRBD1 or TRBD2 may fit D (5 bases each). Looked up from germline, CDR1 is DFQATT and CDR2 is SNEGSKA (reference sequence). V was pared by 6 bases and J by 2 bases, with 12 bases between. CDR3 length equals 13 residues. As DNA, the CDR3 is TGCAGTGCGGACACCGGGGCCACAGATACGCAGTATTTT. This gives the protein CSADTGATDTQYF.

CDR3 DNA: TGCGCCAGCAGTGGGGGAGGGGACATTCAGTACTTC. It yields the protein CASSGGGDIQYF. This chain connects TRBV10-2 to TRBJ2-5, with 7 bases lining up with TRBD2. The J call may be incorrect, as the DNA end agrees better with TRBJ2-4. Germline V lookup: CDR1 WSHSY, CDR2 SAAADI. The CDR3 spans 12 residues.

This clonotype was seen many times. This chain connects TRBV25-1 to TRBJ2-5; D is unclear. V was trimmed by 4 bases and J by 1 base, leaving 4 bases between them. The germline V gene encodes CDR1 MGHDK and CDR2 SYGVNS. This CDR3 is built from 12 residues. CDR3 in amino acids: CASSGFQETQYF. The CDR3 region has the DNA TGTGCCAGCAGTGGGTTCCAAGAGACCCAGTACTTC. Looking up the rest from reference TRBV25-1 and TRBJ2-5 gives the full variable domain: EADIYQTPRYLVIGTGKKITLECSQTMGHDKMYWYQQDPGMELHLIHYSYGVNSTEKGDLSSESTVSRIRTEHFPLTLESARPSHTSQYLCASSGFQETQYFGPGTRLLVL.